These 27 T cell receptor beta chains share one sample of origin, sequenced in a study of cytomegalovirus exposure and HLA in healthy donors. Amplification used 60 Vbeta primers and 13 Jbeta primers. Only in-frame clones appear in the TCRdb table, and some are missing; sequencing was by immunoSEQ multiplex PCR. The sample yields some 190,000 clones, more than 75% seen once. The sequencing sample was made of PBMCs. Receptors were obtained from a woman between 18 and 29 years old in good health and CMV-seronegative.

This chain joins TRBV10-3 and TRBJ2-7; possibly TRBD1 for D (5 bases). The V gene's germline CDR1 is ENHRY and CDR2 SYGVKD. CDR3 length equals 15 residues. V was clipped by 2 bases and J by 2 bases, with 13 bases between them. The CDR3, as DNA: TGTGCCATCAGTGAGCCCCAGGGTCCAACCTACGAGCAGTACTTC. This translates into CAISEPQGPTYEQYF.

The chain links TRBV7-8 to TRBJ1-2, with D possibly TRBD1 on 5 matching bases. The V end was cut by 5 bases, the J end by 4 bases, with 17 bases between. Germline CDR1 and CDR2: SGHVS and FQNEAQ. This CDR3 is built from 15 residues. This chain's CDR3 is CASSPPGLKTYGYTF. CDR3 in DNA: TGTGCCAGCAGCCCACCGGGACTCAAGACCTATGGCTACACCTTC.

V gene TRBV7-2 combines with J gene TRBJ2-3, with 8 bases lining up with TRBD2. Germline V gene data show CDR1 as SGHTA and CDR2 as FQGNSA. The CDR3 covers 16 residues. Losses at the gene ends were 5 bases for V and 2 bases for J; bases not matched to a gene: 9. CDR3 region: CASSPGVAGLTDTQYF. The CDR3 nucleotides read TGTGCCAGCAGCCCGGGGGTAGCGGGGCTCACAGATACGCAGTATTTT.

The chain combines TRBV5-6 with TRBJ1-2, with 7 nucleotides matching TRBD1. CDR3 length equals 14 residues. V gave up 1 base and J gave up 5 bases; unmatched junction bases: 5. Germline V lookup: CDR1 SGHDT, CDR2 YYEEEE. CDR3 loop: CASSLRDSRYGYTF. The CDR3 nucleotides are TGTGCCAGCAGCTTGCGGGACAGTAGATATGGCTACACCTTC.

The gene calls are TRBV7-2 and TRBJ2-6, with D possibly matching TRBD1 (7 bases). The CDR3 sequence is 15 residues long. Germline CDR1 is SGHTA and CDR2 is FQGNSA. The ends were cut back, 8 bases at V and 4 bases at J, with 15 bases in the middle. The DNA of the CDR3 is TGTGCCAGCGGCAGGGGGGCGAGCGGGGCCAACGTCCTGACTTTC. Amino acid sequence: CASGRGASGANVLTF.

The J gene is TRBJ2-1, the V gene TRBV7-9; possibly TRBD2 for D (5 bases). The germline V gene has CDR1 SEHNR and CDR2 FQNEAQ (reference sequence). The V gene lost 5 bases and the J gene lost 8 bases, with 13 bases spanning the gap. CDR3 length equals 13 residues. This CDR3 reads CASSASEADEQFF. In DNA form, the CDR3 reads TGTGCCAGCAGCGCCAGTGAAGCGGATGAGCAGTTCTTC.

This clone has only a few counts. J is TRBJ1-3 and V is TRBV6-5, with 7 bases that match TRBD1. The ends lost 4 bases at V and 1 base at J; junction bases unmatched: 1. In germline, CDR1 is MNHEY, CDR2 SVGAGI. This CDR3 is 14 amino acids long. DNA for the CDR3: TGTGCCAGCAGTTCAGGGGGTTCTGGAAACACCATATATTTT. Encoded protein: CASSSGGSGNTIYF.

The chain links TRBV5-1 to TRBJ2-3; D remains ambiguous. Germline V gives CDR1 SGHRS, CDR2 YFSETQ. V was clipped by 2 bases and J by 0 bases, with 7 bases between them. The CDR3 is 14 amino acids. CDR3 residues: CASSLPRSTDTQYF. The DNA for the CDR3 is TGCGCCAGCAGCTTACCCAGGAGCACAGATACGCAGTATTTT.

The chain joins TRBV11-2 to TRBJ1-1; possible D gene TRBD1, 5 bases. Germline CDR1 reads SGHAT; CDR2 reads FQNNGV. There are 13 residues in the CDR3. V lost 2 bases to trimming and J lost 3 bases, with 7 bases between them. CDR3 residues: CASSLLGDTEAFF. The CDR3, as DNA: TGTGCCAGCAGCTTATTAGGGGACACTGAAGCTTTCTTT.

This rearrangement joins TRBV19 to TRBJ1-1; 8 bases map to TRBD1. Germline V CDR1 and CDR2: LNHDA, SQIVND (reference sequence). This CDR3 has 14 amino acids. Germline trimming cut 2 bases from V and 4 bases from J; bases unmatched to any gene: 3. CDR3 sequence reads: CASSIMTGATEAFF. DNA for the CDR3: TGTGCCAGTAGTATAATGACAGGGGCCACTGAAGCTTTCTTT.

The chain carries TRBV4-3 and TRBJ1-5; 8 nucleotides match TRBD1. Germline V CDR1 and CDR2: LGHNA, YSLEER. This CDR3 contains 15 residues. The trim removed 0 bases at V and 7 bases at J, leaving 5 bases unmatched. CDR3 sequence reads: CASSQDRQGRQPQHF. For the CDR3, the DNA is TGCGCCAGCAGCCAAGACAGACAGGGGAGGCAGCCCCAGCATTTT.

This CDR3 reads CASSLGAAVFYSGANVLTF. CDR3 in DNA: TGCGCCAGCAGCTTAGGGGCGGCAGTGTTTTATTCAGGGGCCAACGTCCTGACTTTC. The J gene is TRBJ2-6, the V gene TRBV5-1, with D possibly being TRBD1 (5 bases). This CDR3 contains 19 residues. CDR1 SGHRS and CDR2 YFSETQ come from the germline V gene. The V and J ends lost 2 bases and 4 bases respectively, with 22 bases between them.

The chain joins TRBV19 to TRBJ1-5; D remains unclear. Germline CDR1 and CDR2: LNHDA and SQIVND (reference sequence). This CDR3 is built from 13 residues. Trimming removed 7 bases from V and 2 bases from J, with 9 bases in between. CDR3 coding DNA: TGTGCCAGTACCCCTTCAGGCAATCAGCCCCAGCATTTT. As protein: CASTPSGNQPQHF.

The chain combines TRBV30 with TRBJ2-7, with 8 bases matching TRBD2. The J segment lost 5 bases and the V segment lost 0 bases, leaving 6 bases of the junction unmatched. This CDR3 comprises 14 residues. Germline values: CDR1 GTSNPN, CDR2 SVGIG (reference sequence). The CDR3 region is CAWSVGGLVDEQYF. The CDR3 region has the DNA TGTGCCTGGAGTGTAGGGGGACTAGTGGACGAGCAGTACTTC.

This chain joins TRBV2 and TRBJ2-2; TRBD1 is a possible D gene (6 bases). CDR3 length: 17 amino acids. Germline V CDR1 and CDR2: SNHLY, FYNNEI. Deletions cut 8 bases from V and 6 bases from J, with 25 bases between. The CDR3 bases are TGTGCCAGCTACCAATCTACAGGGTCTCTTTGGGCCGGGGAGCTGTTTTTT. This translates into CASYQSTGSLWAGELFF.

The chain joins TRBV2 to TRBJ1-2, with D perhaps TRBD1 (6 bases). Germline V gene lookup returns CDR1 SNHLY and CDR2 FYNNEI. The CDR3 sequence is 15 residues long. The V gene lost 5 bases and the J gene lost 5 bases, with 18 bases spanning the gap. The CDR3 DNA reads TGTGCCAGCAGTTCCGATTACGAGGGGGTTTATGGCTACACCTTC. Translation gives CASSSDYEGVYGYTF.

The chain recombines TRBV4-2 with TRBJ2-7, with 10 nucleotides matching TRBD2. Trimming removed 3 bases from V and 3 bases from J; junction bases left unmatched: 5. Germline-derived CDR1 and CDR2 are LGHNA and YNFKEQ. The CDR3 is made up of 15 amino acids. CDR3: CASSQTGLADYEQYF. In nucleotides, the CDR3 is TGTGCCAGCAGCCAGACCGGACTAGCGGACTACGAGCAGTACTTC.

For the CDR3, the DNA is TGCGCCAGCAGCCAGGAAAGGGGAATCAGCAATCAGCCCCAGCATTTT. Encoded protein: CASSQERGISNQPQHF. The chain carries TRBV5-1 and TRBJ1-5, with D tentatively TRBD1 (5 bases). The germline CDR1 and CDR2 sequences are SGHRS and YFSETQ. Trimming stripped 4 bases from V and 1 base from J, with 15 bases between. The length of the CDR3 is 16 residues.

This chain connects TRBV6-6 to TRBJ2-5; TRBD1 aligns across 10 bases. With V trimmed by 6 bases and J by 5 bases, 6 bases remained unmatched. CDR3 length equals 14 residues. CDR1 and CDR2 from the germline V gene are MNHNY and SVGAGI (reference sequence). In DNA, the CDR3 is TGTGCCAGCAGCTACGGACAGGGGGGGGAGACCCAGTACTTC. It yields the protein CASSYGQGGETQYF.

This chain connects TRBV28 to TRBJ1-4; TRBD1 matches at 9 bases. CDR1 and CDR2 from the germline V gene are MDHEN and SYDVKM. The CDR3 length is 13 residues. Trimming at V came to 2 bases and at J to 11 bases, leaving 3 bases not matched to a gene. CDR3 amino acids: CASSLIGQGKLFF. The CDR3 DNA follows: TGTGCCAGCAGTTTAATCGGACAGGGGAAACTGTTTTTT.

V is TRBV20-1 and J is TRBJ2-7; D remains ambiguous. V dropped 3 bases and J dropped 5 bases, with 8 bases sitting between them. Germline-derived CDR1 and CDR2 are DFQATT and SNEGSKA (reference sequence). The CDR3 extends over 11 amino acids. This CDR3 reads CSASSSHEQYF. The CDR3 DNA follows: TGCAGTGCTAGTAGCAGCCACGAGCAGTACTTC.

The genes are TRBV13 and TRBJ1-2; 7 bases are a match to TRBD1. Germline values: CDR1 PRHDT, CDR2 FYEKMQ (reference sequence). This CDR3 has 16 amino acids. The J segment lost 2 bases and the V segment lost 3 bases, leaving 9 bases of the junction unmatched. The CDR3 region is CASSLLAEGGNYGYTF. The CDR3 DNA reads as TGTGCCAGCAGCTTGTTGGCCGAAGGGGGCAACTATGGCTACACCTTC.

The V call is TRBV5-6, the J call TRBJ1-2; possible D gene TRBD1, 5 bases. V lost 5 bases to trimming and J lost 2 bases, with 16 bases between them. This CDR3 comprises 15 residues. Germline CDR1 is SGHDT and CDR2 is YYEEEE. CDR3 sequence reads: CASRGGVGPNYGYTF. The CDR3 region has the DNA TGTGCCAGCAGGGGGGGTGTAGGGCCAAACTATGGCTACACCTTC.

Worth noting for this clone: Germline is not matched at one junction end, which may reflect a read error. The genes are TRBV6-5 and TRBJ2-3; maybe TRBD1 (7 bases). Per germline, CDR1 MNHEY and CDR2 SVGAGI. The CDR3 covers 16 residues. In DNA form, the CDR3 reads TGTGCCAGCAGTTACGGTATGGCCGGAGGGACAGATATGCAGTATTTT. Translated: CASSYGMAGGTDMQYF.

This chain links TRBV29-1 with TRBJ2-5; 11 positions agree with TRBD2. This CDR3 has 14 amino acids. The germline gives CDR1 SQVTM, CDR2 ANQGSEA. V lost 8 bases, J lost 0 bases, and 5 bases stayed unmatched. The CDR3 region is CSTWTSGYQETQYF. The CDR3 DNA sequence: TGCAGCACGTGGACTAGCGGGTACCAAGAGACCCAGTACTTC.

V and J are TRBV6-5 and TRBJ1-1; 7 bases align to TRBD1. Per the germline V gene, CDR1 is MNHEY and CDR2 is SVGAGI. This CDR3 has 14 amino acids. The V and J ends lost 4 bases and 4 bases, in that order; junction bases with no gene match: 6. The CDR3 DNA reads TGTGCCAGCAGTTTCGACAGGGTGGGCACTGAAGCTTTCTTT. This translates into CASSFDRVGTEAFF.

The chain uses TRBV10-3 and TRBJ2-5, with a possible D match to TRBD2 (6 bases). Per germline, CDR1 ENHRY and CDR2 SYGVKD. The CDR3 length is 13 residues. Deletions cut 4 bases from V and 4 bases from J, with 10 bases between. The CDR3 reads CAISAQGGETQYF. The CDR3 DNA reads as TGTGCCATCAGTGCCCAGGGAGGAGAGACCCAGTACTTC.